This TCR beta chain was retrieved from a study of shared clonotypes between healthy human individuals. Generated by immunoSEQ multiplex PCR, the TCRdb table keeps only in-frame clones and is missing some. This table has approximately 2.1 million clones, roughly 93% appearing once. The CDR3 sequence is 16 residues long. Germline CDR1 reads SNHLY; CDR2 reads FYNNEI. After removal of 4 bases from V and 3 bases from J, the junction contained 8 bases not matched to a gene. This chain connects TRBV2 to TRBJ2-7; 11 bases align to TRBD2. Sequencing was performed on naive CD4+ T cells from PBMCs. Specified subset: CD45RA+ positively selected. The receptor was derived from a man aged 18 to 29 in good health. Some clones in this sample may be carry-over from other donors' samples. CDR3 sequence (DNA): TGTGCCAGCAGTGGACACCTAGCGGGAGGAGTCTACGAGCAGTACTTC. Translated, it gives CASSGHLAGGVYEQYF.